This T cell receptor beta chain was identified in a study of circulating and synovial CD4+ cells in juvenile arthritis. Sequenced by immunoSEQ multiplex PCR; TCRdb stores in-frame clones only, minus some. Here the sample spans 11,000 to 15,000 clones, approximately 83% being singletons. On this clone itself: Antigen: not known.

General study results and limits: These blood cells shared more CDR3 sequences with synovium than bulk blood.

Sequencing input: CD4+ T cells from synovial fluid. The source is a human patient with juvenile idiopathic arthritis. Some clones in this sample may be carry-over from other donors' samples.

The CDR3 DNA is TGTGCCAGCAGTGAACTGGGGGGTTATAATCAGCCCCAGCATTTT. As protein: CASSELGGYNQPQHF. This chain links TRBV6-1 with TRBJ1-5, with D possibly matching TRBD1 (5 bases). CDR1 and CDR2 (germline): MNHNS, SASEGT. This CDR3 contains 15 residues. Trimming took 2 bases from V and 4 from J, leaving 12 bases between them.